These 10 T cell receptor beta chains were all obtained from the same sample, sequenced in a study of cytomegalovirus exposure and HLA in healthy donors. It was with 60 Vbeta and 13 Jbeta primers that the PCR ran. The protocol was immunoSEQ multiplex PCR, while the TCRdb copy is restricted to in-frame clones and leaves out a portion. Among about 180,000 clones listed, around 80% were seen once. The sample taken for sequencing was PBMCs. These receptors all come from a girl under 18 in good health and CMV-seropositive.

This clone occurred a few times. The chain is built from TRBV5-1 and TRBJ2-5, with a tentative D call TRBD1 (6 bases). The germline gives CDR1 SGHRS, CDR2 YFSETQ. CDR3 length equals 17 residues. V was pared by 5 bases and J by 1 base, with 21 bases between. CDR3 coding DNA: TGCGCCAGCAGTAGTTACGGAGTGGTGGGGGCCCAAGAGACCCAGTACTTC. This translates into CASSSYGVVGAQETQYF.

The chain employs TRBV29-1 and TRBJ2-1, with 10 bases identical to TRBD2. V was clipped by 6 bases and J by 4 bases; unmatched bases: 3. The CDR3 totals 13 residues. Per germline, CDR1 SQVTM and CDR2 ANQGSEA. The CDR3 DNA reads TGCAGCGTCGGAGCGGGAGGGTACAATGAGCAGTTCTTC. It codes for CSVGAGGYNEQFF.

V and J are TRBV5-6 and TRBJ1-2; no clear D gene. The V end was cut by 2 bases, the J end by 12 bases, with 11 bases between. This CDR3 has 11 residues. Germline lookup yields CDR1 SGHDT and CDR2 YYEEEE. The DNA for the CDR3 is TGTGCCAGCAGCTTAGAGGGTGGAAACACCTTC. Residues: CASSLEGGNTF.

The chain employs TRBV4-1 and TRBJ2-1; possibly TRBD2 for D (6 bases). The CDR3 consists of 14 residues. Germline CDR1 is MGHRA and CDR2 is YSYEKL. The V gene lost 4 bases and the J gene lost 4 bases, with 11 bases spanning the gap. The CDR3 DNA sequence: TGCGCCAGCAGCCTTCCCCGGGGGTACAATGAGCAGTTCTTC. Protein: CASSLPRGYNEQFF.

The chain carries TRBV9 and TRBJ2-2, with TRBD2 as a possible D gene (6 bases). V lost 2 bases, J lost 6 bases, and 11 bases lay in between. This CDR3 spans 14 amino acids. Germline V gives CDR1 SGDLS, CDR2 YYNGEE. The DNA of the CDR3 is TGTGCCAGCAGCGTCTCGGACTATCCCGGGGAGCTGTTTTTT. Protein product: CASSVSDYPGELFF.

This clone was seen just once. The chain has TRBV19 and TRBJ1-2, with TRBD1 matching over 9 bases. Germline lookup yields CDR1 LNHDA and CDR2 SQIVND (reference sequence). The V and J ends lost 7 bases and 3 bases, in that order; junction bases with no gene match: 6. There are 14 residues in the CDR3. CDR3 in amino acids: CASKRTGEHYGYTF. The CDR3 nucleotides are TGTGCCAGTAAACGGACAGGGGAGCACTATGGCTACACCTTC.

This clone has a single count. The junction departs from the called germline gene at one end, perhaps through a read error. V gene TRBV28 combines with J gene TRBJ1-2; 7 bases line up with TRBD1. In germline, CDR1 is MDHEN, CDR2 SYDVKM. The length of the CDR3 is 13 residues. The CDR3 DNA reads TGTGCCAGCAGTTTTAGAGTTGGGACAGTGCCCTTTTTC. It yields the protein CASSFRVGTVPFF.

This clone was counted a single time. The chain recombines TRBV18 with TRBJ1-5; D may be TRBD1 (6 bases). The CDR3 totals 16 residues. The germline V gene has CDR1 KGHSH and CDR2 LQKENI. V dropped 2 bases and J dropped 5 bases, with 16 bases sitting between them. CDR3 loop: CASSPTPGGRYQPQHF. The CDR3 bases are TGTGCCAGCTCACCAACCCCGGGGGGCCGATATCAGCCCCAGCATTTT.

This clone came up a few times. The V and J genes are TRBV12-5 and TRBJ1-1, with 7 bases that match TRBD1. The germline V gene encodes CDR1 LGHNT and CDR2 FRNRAP. The ends lost 7 bases at V and 1 base at J; junction bases unmatched: 6. The CDR3 length is 14 residues. CDR3 sequence reads: CASAPGQQNTEAFF. CDR3 coding DNA: TGTGCTAGTGCCCCGGGACAGCAGAACACTGAAGCTTTCTTT.

V is TRBV7-2 and J is TRBJ2-1, with 14 bases fitting TRBD2. The junction had 6 bases not matched to a gene; V was cut back by 4 bases and J by 4 bases. The CDR3 loop spans 17 amino acids. Germline lookup yields CDR1 SGHTA and CDR2 FQGNSA. The CDR3 region is CASSSPGLAGAYNEQFF. The DNA for the CDR3 is TGTGCCAGCAGCTCCCCGGGACTAGCGGGAGCGTACAATGAGCAGTTCTTC.